This record looks at one T cell receptor beta chain sequence and its context. Trimming cost V 6 bases and J 4 bases, with 12 bases left between them. The CDR3 is made up of 13 amino acids. Germline values: CDR1 MNHEY, CDR2 SVGAGI. The assay was immunoSEQ multiplex PCR, and TCRdb's table has in-frame clones only and misses some. This table holds around 60,000 clones, 75% to 85% found once. The data stem from a study of blood T cell repertoires in COVID-19. The chain joins TRBV6-5 to TRBJ2-5; D gene unclear. Sequenced input: peripheral blood. The origin of this receptor is a man aged 80 or over with acute or convalescent COVID-19. The CDR3 sequence is CASRRSAVETQYF. The CDR3, as DNA: TGTGCCAGCAGGAGAAGCGCTGTAGAGACCCAGTACTTC.